The following is a T cell receptor beta chain sequence with its context. These data come from a study of cytomegalovirus exposure and HLA in healthy donors. PCR amplification relied on 60 Vbeta primers (plus 13 Jbeta primers). The assay was immunoSEQ multiplex PCR, and TCRdb's table has in-frame clones only and misses some. Here the sample spans approximately 210,000 clones, around 81% being singletons. CDR3 length: 14 residues. V lost 4 bases to trimming and J lost 6 bases, with 18 bases between them. Germline V CDR1 and CDR2: SQVTM, ANQGSEA. Sequenced input: PBMCs. V usage is TRBV29-1 and J usage is TRBJ1-2; TRBD1 is a possible D gene (5 bases). The sequence was obtained from a woman aged 50 to 60 in good health and CMV-seropositive. CDR3 in DNA: TGCAGCGTTGCAGGTGATGGGGGGTTGGATGGCTACACCTTC. It translates to CSVAGDGGLDGYTF.